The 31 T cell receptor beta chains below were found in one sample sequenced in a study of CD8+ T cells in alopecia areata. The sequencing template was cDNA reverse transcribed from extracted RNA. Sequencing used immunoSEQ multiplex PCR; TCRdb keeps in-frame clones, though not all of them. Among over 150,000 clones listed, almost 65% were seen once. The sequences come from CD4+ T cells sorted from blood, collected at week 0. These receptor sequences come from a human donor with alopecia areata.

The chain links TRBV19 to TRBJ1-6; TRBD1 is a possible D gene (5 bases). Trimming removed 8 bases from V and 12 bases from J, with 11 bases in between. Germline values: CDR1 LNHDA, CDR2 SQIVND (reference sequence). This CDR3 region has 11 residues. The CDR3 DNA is TGTGCCAGTGGGACTGAGGGACCCCTCCACTTT. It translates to CASGTEGPLHF. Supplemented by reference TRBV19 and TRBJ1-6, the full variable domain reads DGGITQSPKYLFRKEGQNVTLSCEQNLNHDAMYWYRQDPGQGLRLIYYSQIVNDFQKGDIAEGYSVSREKKESFPLTVTSAQKNPTAFYLCASGTEGPLHFGNGTRLTVT.

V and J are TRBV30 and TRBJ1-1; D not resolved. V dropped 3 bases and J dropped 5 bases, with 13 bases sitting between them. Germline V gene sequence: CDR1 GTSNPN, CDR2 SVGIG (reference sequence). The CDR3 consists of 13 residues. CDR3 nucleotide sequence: TGTGCCTGGAGCGCACTAAGGAAAACTGAAGCTTTCTTT. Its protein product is CAWSALRKTEAFF.

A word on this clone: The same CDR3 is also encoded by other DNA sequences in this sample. The CDR3 here is CASSSGQGSPLHF. The CDR3, as DNA: TGTGCCAGCAGCTCCGGACAGGGTTCACCCCTCCACTTT. This chain connects TRBV7-3 to TRBJ1-6; 8 positions match TRBD1. The CDR3 is 13 residues long. Per germline, CDR1 SGHTA and CDR2 FQGTGA. Trimming cost V 4 bases and J 9 bases; bases outside gene matches: 2.

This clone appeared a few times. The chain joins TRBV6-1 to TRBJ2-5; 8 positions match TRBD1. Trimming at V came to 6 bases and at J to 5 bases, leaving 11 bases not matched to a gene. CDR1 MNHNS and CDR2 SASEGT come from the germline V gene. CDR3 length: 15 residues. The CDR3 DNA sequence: TGTGCCAGCAGCGCCCGGACAGGGTATGAGGAGACCCAGTACTTC. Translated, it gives CASSARTGYEETQYF.

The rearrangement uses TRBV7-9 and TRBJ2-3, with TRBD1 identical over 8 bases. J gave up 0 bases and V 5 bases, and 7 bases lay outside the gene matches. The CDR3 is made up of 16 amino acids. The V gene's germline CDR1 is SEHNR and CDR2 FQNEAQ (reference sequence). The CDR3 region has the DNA TGTGCCAGCAGCCCGGACAGGGAGCGGAGCACAGATACGCAGTATTTT. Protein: CASSPDRERSTDTQYF.

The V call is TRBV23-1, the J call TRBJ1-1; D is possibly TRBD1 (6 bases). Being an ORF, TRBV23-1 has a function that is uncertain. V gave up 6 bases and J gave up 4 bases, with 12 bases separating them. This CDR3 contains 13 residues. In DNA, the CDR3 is TGCGCCAGCAGGTACAGGGTTGGCACTGAAGCTTTCTTT. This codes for CASRYRVGTEAFF.

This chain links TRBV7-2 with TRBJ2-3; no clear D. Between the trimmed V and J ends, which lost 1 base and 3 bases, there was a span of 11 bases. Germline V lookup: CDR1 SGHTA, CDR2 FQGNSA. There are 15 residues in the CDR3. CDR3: CASSLVWGTTDTQYF. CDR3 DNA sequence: TGTGCCAGCAGCTTAGTATGGGGTACTACAGATACGCAGTATTTT.

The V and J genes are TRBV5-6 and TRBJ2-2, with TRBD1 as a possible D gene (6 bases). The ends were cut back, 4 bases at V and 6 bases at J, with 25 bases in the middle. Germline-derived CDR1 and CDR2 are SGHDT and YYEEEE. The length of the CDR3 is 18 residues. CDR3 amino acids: CASSQVLTGRINAGELFF. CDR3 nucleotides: TGTGCCAGCAGCCAAGTGCTGACAGGTAGAATTAATGCCGGGGAGCTGTTTTTT.

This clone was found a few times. The CDR3 DNA sequence: TGTGCCAGCAGCCGAGGACGGAGGTACCAAGAGACCCAGTACTTC. Residues: CASSRGRRYQETQYF. The chain links TRBV14 to TRBJ2-5; weak D call: TRBD2 (5 bases). Trimming took 4 bases from V and 0 from J, leaving 12 bases between them. Germline V gene data show CDR1 as SGHDN and CDR2 as FVKESK. The CDR3 length is 15 residues.

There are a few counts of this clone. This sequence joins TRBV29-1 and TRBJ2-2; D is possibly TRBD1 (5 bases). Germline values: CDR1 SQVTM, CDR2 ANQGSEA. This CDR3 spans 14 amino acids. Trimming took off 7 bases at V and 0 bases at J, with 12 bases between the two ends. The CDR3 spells CSGKGISNTGELFF. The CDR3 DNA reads TGCAGCGGTAAGGGGATTTCGAACACCGGGGAGCTGTTTTTT.

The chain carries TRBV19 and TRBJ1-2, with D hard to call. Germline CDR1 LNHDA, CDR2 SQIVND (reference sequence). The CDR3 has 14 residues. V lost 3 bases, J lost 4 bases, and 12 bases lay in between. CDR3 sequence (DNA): TGTGCCAGTAGTATCAAGGGCGACCTCTATGGCTACACCTTC. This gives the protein CASSIKGDLYGYTF.

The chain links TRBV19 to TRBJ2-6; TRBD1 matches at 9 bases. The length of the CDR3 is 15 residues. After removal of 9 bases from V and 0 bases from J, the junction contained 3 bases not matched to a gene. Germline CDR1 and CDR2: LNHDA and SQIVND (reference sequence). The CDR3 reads CASRQGGSGANVLTF. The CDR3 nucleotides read TGTGCCAGCCGACAGGGGGGCTCTGGGGCCAACGTCCTGACTTTC.

As DNA, the CDR3 is TGCAGCGCCTTACAGGGACCAACTCGTCTCGGCACCGGGGAGCTGTTTTTT. Translating it yields CSALQGPTRLGTGELFF. V and J are TRBV29-1 and TRBJ2-2; D is possibly TRBD1 (6 bases). Germline values: CDR1 SQVTM, CDR2 ANQGSEA. Trimming took off 7 bases at V and 4 bases at J, with 25 bases between the two ends. This CDR3 contains 17 residues.

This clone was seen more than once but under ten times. CDR3 in DNA: TGTGCCAGCGGACCTACGACAGGGGCGTCCAAAAACATTCAGTACTTC. It specifies CASGPTTGASKNIQYF. The V and J genes are TRBV2 and TRBJ2-4; 8 positions agree with TRBD1. V gave up 8 bases and J gave up 2 bases; unmatched junction bases: 11. This CDR3 is built from 16 residues. Germline values: CDR1 SNHLY, CDR2 FYNNEI.

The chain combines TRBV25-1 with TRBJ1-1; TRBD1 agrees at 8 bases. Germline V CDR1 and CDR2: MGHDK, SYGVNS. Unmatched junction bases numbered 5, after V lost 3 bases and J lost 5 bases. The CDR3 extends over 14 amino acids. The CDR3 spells CASSESGGWTEAFF. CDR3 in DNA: TGTGCCAGCAGTGAGTCAGGGGGCTGGACTGAAGCTTTCTTT.

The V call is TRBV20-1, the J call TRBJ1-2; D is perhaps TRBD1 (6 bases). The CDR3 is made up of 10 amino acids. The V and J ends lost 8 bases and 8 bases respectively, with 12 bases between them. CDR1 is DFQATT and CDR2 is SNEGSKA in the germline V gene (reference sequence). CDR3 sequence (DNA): TGCAGTCCAGGGGCCGGGGGCTACACCTTC. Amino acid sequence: CSPGAGGYTF.

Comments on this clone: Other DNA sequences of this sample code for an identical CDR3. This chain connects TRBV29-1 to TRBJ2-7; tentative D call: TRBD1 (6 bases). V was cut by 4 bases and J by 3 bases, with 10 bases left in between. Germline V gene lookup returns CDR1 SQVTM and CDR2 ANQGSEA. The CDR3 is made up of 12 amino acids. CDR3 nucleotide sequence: TGCAGCGTTGCAACAGGGAGCTACGAGCAGTACTTC. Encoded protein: CSVATGSYEQYF.

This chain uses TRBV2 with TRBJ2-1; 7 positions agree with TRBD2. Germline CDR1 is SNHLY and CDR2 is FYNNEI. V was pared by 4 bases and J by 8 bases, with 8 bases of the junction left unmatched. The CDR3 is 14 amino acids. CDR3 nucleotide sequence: TGTGCCAGCAGTGTGCGGGGGACTCGGGATGAGCAGTTCTTC. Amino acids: CASSVRGTRDEQFF.

CDR3 coding DNA: TGTGCCAGCAAGGAGTTCGGGGCAACTAATGAAAAACTGTTTTTT. Its protein is CASKEFGATNEKLFF. V gene TRBV6-5 combines with J gene TRBJ1-4, with D hard to call. This CDR3 spans 15 amino acids. Trimming left V 7 bases short and J 0 bases short, with 12 bases between. Germline CDR1 reads MNHEY; CDR2 reads SVGAGI.

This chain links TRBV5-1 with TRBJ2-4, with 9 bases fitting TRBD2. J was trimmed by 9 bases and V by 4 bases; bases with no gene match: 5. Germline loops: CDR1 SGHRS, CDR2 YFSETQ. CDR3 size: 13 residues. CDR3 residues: CASSDLSGSIQYF. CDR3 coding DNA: TGCGCCAGCAGCGATCTTAGCGGGAGCATTCAGTACTTC.

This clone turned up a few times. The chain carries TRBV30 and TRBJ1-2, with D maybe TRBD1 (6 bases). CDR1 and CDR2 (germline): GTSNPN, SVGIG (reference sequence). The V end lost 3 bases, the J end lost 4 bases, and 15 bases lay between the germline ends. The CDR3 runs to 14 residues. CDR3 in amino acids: CAWRGALGSYGYTF. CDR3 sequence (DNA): TGTGCCTGGAGGGGGGCGCTGGGATCCTATGGCTACACCTTC.

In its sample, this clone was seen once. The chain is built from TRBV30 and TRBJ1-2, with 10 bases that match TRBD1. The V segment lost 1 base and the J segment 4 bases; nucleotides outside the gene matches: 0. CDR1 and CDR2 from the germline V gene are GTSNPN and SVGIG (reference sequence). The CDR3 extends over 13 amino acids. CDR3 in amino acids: CAWSGDRGYGYTF. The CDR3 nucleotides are TGTGCCTGGAGTGGGGACAGGGGCTATGGCTACACCTTC.

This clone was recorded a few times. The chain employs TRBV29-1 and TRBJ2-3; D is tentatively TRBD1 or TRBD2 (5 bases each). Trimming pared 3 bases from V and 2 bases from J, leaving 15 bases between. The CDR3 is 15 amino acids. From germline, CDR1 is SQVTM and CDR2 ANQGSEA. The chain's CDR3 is CSVDDWDRVTDTQYF. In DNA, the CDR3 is TGCAGCGTTGATGATTGGGACCGGGTCACAGATACGCAGTATTTT.

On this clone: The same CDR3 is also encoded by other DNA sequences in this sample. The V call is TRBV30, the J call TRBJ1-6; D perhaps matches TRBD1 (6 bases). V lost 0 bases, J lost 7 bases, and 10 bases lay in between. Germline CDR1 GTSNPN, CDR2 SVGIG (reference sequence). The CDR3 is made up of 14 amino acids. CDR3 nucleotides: TGTGCCTGGAGTGTAAACAGGGCGAATTCACCCCTCCACTTT. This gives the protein CAWSVNRANSPLHF.

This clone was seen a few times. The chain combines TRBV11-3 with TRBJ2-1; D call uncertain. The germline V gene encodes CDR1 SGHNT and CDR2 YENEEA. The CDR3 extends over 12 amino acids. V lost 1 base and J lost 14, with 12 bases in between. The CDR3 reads CASSLVAASEFF. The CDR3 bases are TGTGCCAGCAGCTTAGTGGCGGCTAGTGAGTTCTTC.

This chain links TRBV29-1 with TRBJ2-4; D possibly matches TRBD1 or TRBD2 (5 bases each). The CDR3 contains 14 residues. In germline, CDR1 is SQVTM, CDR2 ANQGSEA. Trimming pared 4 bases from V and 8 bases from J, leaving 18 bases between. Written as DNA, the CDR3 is TGCAGCGTTGGACAGAGTTTCGGGGCTGACATTCAGTACTTC. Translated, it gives CSVGQSFGADIQYF. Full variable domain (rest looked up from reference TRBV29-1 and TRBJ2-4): SAVISQKPSRDICQRGTSLTIQCQVDSQVTMMFWYRQQPGQSLTLIATANQGSEATYESGFVIDKFPISRPNLTFSTLTVSNMSPEDSSIYLCSVGQSFGADIQYFGAGTRLSVL.

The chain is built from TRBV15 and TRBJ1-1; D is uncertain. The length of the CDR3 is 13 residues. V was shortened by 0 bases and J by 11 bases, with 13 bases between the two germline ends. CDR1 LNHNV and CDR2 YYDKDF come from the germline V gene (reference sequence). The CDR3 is CATSRDSEQPAFF. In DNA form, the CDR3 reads TGTGCCACCAGCAGAGATTCGGAGCAACCGGCTTTCTTT.

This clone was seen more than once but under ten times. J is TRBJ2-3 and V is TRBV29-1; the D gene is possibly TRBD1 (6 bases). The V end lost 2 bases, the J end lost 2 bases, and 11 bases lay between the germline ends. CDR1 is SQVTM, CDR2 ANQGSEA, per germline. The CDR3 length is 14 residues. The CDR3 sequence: CSVEPTGDTDTQYF. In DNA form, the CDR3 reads TGCAGCGTTGAACCGACAGGAGACACAGATACGCAGTATTTT.

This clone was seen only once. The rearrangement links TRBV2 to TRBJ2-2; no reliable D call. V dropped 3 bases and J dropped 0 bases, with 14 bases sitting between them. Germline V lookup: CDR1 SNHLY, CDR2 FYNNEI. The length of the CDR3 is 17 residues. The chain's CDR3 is CASSELGTLPNTGELFF. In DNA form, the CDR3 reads TGTGCCAGCAGTGAGTTAGGCACTCTTCCGAACACCGGGGAGCTGTTTTTT. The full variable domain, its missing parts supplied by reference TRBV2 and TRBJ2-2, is EPEVTQTPSHQVTQMGQEVILRCVPISNHLYFYWYRQILGQKVEFLVSFYNNEISEKSEIFDDQFSVERPDGSNFTLKIRSTKLEDSAMYFCASSELGTLPNTGELFFGEGSRLTVL.

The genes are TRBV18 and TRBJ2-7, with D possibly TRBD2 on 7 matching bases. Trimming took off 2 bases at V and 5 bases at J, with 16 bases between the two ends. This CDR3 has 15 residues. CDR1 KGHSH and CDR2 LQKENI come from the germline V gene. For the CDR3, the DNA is TGTGCCAGCTCACCAAGTTATCAGGGGACTAACGAGCAGTACTTC. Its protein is CASSPSYQGTNEQYF.

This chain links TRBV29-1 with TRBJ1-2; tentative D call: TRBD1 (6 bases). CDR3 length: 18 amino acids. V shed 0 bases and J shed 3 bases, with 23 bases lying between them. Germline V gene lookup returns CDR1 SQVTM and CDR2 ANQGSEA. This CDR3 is CSVEDHGKGGPSDYGYTF. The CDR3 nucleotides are TGCAGCGTTGAAGATCATGGGAAGGGGGGACCCTCGGACTATGGCTACACCTTC.